This TCR beta chain was sequenced in a study of OX40 agonist ivuxolimab in advanced cancers. Context from the whole study: The costimulatory receptor OX40 (CD134) was targeted by ivuxolimab, a fully human IgG2 agonistic monoclonal antibody. Intravenous ivuxolimab was administered to patients every 2 weeks at six dose levels: 0.01, 0.1, 0.3, 1.5, 3 and 10 mg/kg. Patients were allowed to have had prior anti-PD-1, anti-PD-L1 or anti-CTLA-4 therapy, and 30% to 40% of the dose-escalation patients had previously received checkpoint inhibitors. A male proportion of about 79% and a mean age of approximately 60 years, ranging from 23 to 79, were recorded for the dose-escalation cohort. Among the roughly 52 dose-escalation patients, 19 had hepatocellular carcinoma, 15 or so melanoma, 9 renal cell carcinoma and 9 head and neck cancer. Partial responses were achieved by three dose-escalation patients, of whom one had hepatocellular carcinoma and two had cutaneous melanoma. Peripheral TCRbeta sequencing aimed to test whether ivuxolimab altered TCR sequence diversity and caused clonal T-cell expansion. The paper describes the monotherapy dose-escalation part (N of about 47 patients) of the phase I trial of ivuxolimab. Study-level results and caveats: The antigen specificity of the clonally expanded peripheral T cells was not determined. Partial responders in the 0.1-3.0 mg/kg groups had among the lowest normalized peripheral clonal expansion, especially among CD8+ T cells. At doses of 0.1 to 3.0 mg/kg, clonal expansion of both CD4+ and CD8+ T cells in blood was seen between baseline and week 6. Low levels of normalized T-cell clonal expansion were also seen in some nonresponding patients. After ivuxolimab, more expanded clones were found on average in CD8+ T cells than in CD4+ T cells.

The germline ends are 12 bases apart after V is trimmed by 1 base and J by 8 bases. Sequences GTSNPN (CDR1) and SVGIG (CDR2) are obtained from the germline V gene (reference sequence). Measured from the cysteine to the phenylalanine, the CDR3 is 14 residues long. CDR3 DNA only is kept here, 42 bases in frame from base 1. Patients with autoimmune disease history or receiving systemic immunosuppression were excluded from the trial. Peripheral blood for TCR sequencing was collected from all dose cohorts at baseline, on cycle 4 day 1, and on cycle 7 day 1. Samples came from an open-label, multicenter, first-in-human phase I dose-escalation trial of ivuxolimab. Adults with locally advanced or metastatic melanoma, renal cell, hepatocellular, or head and neck squamous cell carcinoma were enrolled in the trial. Before TCR sequencing, CD4+ and CD8+ T cells were separately sorted from peripheral blood. This clone was observed a few times. Its antigen is unknown. Qualities for individual bases were not recorded, and no much larger clone is one base off.

Genomic DNA was extracted from sorted cells for sequencing of the TCRbeta CDR3 region. TCRbeta CDR3 regions were sequenced using the immunoSEQ Assay. Entries here come from immuneACCESS through TCRdb and include only in-frame sequences with V and J called. Some clones fail to appear in such tables; in the studies checked, an unresolved V gene covers under half of the shortfall, and the cause of the remainder is unknown. The sample table shows tens of thousands of clones, and approximately 81% are seen once. The ten largest clones add up to approximately 8% of the sample. The TCR sequence derives from an adult with an advanced solid tumor such as melanoma, head and neck, liver or kidney cancer. The starting material was CD4+ or CD8+ T cells sorted from blood, obtained in a trial of the OX40 agonist ivuxolimab. The receptor chain draws on TRBV30 and TRBJ1-6; TRBD1 is perhaps the D gene, given 6 matching bases. The CDR3 loop reads CAWSEDSPYSPLHF. The sequence in DNA is TGTGCCTGGAGTGAGGACAGCCCCTATTCACCCCTCCACTTT.